These T cell receptor beta chains were read from a single sample in a study of T cell changes during pregnancy in multiple sclerosis. Libraries were prepared by immunoSEQ multiplex PCR; TCRdb keeps only in-frame clonotypes and omits some of them. The sample lists about 11,000 clones; around 89% were seen once. Sequenced here: CD8+ T cells from peripheral blood mononuclear cells, sampled in the first trimester of pregnancy. These TCRs come from a female donor in good health, enrolled as a control in a pregnancy study. Each CDR3 is given with its conserved first and last residue. The D gene is left open where the match is weak. Clone size is stated in some rows and not others, as once, few, many or a class when expanded.

clone size,J gene,D gene,V gene,CDR3 DNA,CDR3 protein
NA,TRBJ1-2,TRBD1,TRBV5-1,TGCGCCAGCAGCTTGGTCCGGACAGGGGACCATGGCTACACCTTC,CASSLVRTGDHGYTF
NA,TRBJ2-3,NA,TRBV7-6,TGTGCCAGCAGCTTAGTAGGAGTTTCAGATACGCAGTATTTT,CASSLVGVSDTQYF
NA,TRBJ2-3,NA,TRBV9,TGTGCCAGCAGCGACATGGCAGATACGCAGTATTTT,CASSDMADTQYF
NA,TRBJ2-3,NA,TRBV14,TGTGCCAGCAGCCACAGGGTTATGAGCACAGATACGCAGTATTTT,CASSHRVMSTDTQYF
once,TRBJ2-7,NA,TRBV7-2,TGTGCCAGCAGCTTAGCGCTCGAGGGCTACGAGCAGTACTTC,CASSLALEGYEQYF
once,TRBJ1-2,NA,TRBV5-8,TGTGCCAGCAGCTTAGGGGTGAATGGCTACACCTTC,CASSLGVNGYTF
NA,TRBJ2-5,NA,TRBV7-2,TGTGCCAGCAGCTTACCCCAGGGAAACCAAGGGACCCAGTACTTC,CASSLPQGNQGTQYF
NA,TRBJ2-5,NA,TRBV7-2,TGTGCCAGCAGCTTAACGGCTCGTTCCTGGGGAGTACAAGAGACCCAGTACTTC,CASSLTARSWGVQETQYF
NA,TRBJ2-3,TRBD2,TRBV6-4,TGTGCCAGCAGTGACGGTAGCGGGGGGACAGATACGCAGTATTTT,CASSDGSGGTDTQYF
NA,TRBJ2-7,NA,TRBV13,TGTGCCAGCAGCTCGAGACTAGAAGGAGGGCGCGAGCAGTACTTC,CASSSRLEGGREQYF
NA,TRBJ2-2,TRBD1,TRBV5-4,TGTGCCAGCAGCGATGGACAGGGCTACACCGGGGAGCTGTTTTTT,CASSDGQGYTGELFF
NA,TRBJ1-6,NA,TRBV4-3,TGCGCCAGCAGCCAAGAAGCCTATAGCTCCTATAATTCACCCCTCCACTTT,CASSQEAYSSYNSPLHF
NA,TRBJ1-1,NA,TRBV19,TGTGCCAGTAGTATAGGCCCAGGGATGAACACTGAAGCTTTCTTT,CASSIGPGMNTEAFF
NA,TRBJ1-2,TRBD1,TRBV5-1,TGCGCCAGCAGCTTGGCCCAGGGGGCATTTCGGAACTATGGCTACACCTTC,CASSLAQGAFRNYGYTF
NA,TRBJ1-2,TRBD1,TRBV20-1,TGCAGTGCCTCGGGACAGGTCTACACCTTC,CSASGQVYTF
NA,TRBJ1-1,NA,TRBV19,TGTGCCAGTAGCCCCTCGGGGACTGAAGCTTTCTTT,CASSPSGTEAFF
NA,TRBJ2-7,TRBD2,TRBV7-6,TGTGCCAGCAGCCGCGGGAGATCCTACGAGCAGTACTTC,CASSRGRSYEQYF
NA,TRBJ1-1,NA,TRBV2,TGTGCCAGCAGTGAGGCGGGGTACGGGACTGAAGCTTTCTTT,CASSEAGYGTEAFF
NA,TRBJ1-2,NA,TRBV4-1,TGCGCCAGCAGCCCGGGGGAGGGGAACTATGGCTACACCTTC,CASSPGEGNYGYTF
NA,TRBJ2-7,TRBD1,TRBV18,TGTGCCAGCTCACCACGGGACAGGAATACGATATACGAGCAGTACTTC,CASSPRDRNTIYEQYF
NA,TRBJ2-2,TRBD1,TRBV4-2,TGTGCCAGCAGCTTCCCCTTACTGGGACAGGGGGCGAACACCGGGGAGCTGTTTTTT,CASSFPLLGQGANTGELFF
NA,TRBJ1-2,TRBD1,TRBV5-6,TGTGCCAGCAGCTCCCGACAGAGGTGGGACAGGGGCTACACCTTC,CASSSRQRWDRGYTF
NA,TRBJ1-1,NA,TRBV7-3,TGTGCCAGCAGCTTATGGGCGAACACTGAAGCTTTCTTT,CASSLWANTEAFF
NA,TRBJ2-6,NA,TRBV25-1,TGTGCCGGCCTCTCTGGGGCCAACGTCCTGACTTTC,CAGLSGANVLTF
NA,TRBJ1-2,NA,TRBV4-3,TGCGCCAGCAGCCAAGAAAGGAGCGGGGCTTCGTATGGCTACACCTTC,CASSQERSGASYGYTF
NA,TRBJ1-2,NA,TRBV9,TGTGCCAGCAGCGTTCAGGGTTATGGCTACACCTTC,CASSVQGYGYTF
NA,TRBJ2-2,TRBD1,TRBV5-4,TGTGCCAGCAGCGGGACCGGGACAGGGCCCACCGGGGAGCTGTTTTTT,CASSGTGTGPTGELFF
NA,TRBJ1-1,NA,TRBV7-2,TGTGCCAGCAGCTTAAAAGGGGGCACTGAAGCTTTCTTT,CASSLKGGTEAFF
NA,TRBJ2-2,TRBD2,TRBV4-3,TGCGCCAGCAGCCAACTCGGGACTAGCGGGGGGAGAGACACCGGGGAGCTGTTTTTT,CASSQLGTSGGRDTGELFF
NA,TRBJ1-1,NA,TRBV15,TGTGCCACCAGCAGAGATTACAGGAACACTGAAGCTTTCTTT,CATSRDYRNTEAFF
NA,TRBJ1-4,TRBD1,TRBV6-6,TGTGCCAGCAGTCCTAATCCGGGACAGGGCAATGAAAAACTGTTTTTT,CASSPNPGQGNEKLFF
NA,TRBJ2-3,TRBD2,TRBV11-2,TGTGCCAGCAGCTTAAACCTCCGGACTAGATGGTTGGGCACAGATACGCAGTATTTT,CASSLNLRTRWLGTDTQYF
NA,TRBJ2-7,NA,TRBV5-4,TGTGCCAGCAGCTTGGACGGGGGCTACGAGCAGTACTTC,CASSLDGGYEQYF
NA,TRBJ2-7,TRBD1,TRBV27,TGTGCCAGCAGTTACGGGACAGGAGCCTACGAGCAGTACTTC,CASSYGTGAYEQYF
NA,TRBJ2-1,TRBD2,TRBV11-1,TGTGCCAGCGCGGGGGGCCCCTTTGATGGGTATGAGCAGTTCTTC,CASAGGPFDGYEQFF
NA,TRBJ2-2,NA,TRBV4-3,TGCGCCAGCAGCCAAGAGATACAGGGCACCGGGGAGCTGTTTTTT,CASSQEIQGTGELFF
NA,TRBJ2-7,TRBD1,TRBV30,TGTGCCTGGAGGACAGGGTACGAGCAGTACTTC,CAWRTGYEQYF
once,TRBJ2-7,NA,TRBV9,TGTGCCAGCAGCCCCGGGACAAGCTCCTACGAGCAGTACTTC,CASSPGTSSYEQYF
once,TRBJ2-3,NA,TRBV5-1,TGCGCCAGTGCCCGATGGGGGGGCACAGATACGCAGTATTTT,CASARWGGTDTQYF
NA,TRBJ2-7,TRBD2,TRBV2,TGTGCCAGCAGTGAAGCGCTTCCAGCGGGGGGGAAATACGAGCAGTACTTC,CASSEALPAGGKYEQYF
NA,TRBJ1-1,TRBD1,TRBV5-6,TGTGCCAGCAGCCCCGCGATGGACAGGGCGTCGACGATGAACACTGAAGCTTTCTTT,CASSPAMDRASTMNTEAFF
large,TRBJ2-6,TRBD1,TRBV6-4,TGTGCCAGCAGCCGGGACAGGGACGGGGCCAACGTCCTGACTTTC,CASSRDRDGANVLTF
NA,TRBJ2-3,TRBD2,TRBV27,TGTGCCAGCAGTCCACTAGCGGGGACCACAGATACGCAGTATTTT,CASSPLAGTTDTQYF